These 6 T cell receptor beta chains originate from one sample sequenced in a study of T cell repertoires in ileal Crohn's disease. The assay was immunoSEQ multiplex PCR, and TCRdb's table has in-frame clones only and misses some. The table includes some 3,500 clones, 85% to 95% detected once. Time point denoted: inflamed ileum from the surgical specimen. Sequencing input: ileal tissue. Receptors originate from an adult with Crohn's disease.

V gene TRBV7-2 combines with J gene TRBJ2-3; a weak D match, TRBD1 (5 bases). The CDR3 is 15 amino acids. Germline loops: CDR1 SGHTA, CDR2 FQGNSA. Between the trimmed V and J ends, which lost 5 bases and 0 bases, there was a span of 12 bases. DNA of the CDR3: TGTGCCAGCAGCCTTCAGGGCTACAGCACAGATACGCAGTATTTT. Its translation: CASSLQGYSTDTQYF.

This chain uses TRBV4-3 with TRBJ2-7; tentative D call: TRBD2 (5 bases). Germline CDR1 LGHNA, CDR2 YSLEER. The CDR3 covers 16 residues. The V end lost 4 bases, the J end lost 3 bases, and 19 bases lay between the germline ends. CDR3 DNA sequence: TGCGCCAGCAGCCCCCTACACCCCGGGATTTTCTACGAGCAGTACTTC. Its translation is CASSPLHPGIFYEQYF.

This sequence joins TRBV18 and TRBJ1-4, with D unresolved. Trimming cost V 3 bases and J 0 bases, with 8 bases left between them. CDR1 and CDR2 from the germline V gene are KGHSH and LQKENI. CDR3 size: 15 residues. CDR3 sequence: CASSPRPATNEKLFF. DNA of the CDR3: TGTGCCAGCTCACCCCGTCCTGCAACTAATGAAAAACTGTTTTTT.

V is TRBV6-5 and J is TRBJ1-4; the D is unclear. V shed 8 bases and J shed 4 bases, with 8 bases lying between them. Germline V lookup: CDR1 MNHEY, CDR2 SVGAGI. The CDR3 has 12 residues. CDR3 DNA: TGTGCCAGCCTCGGGGTTAATGAAAAACTGTTTTTT. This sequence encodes CASLGVNEKLFF.

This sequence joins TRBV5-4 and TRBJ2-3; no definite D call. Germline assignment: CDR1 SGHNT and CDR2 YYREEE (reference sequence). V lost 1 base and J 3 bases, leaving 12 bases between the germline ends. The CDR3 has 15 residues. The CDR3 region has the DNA TGTGCCAGCAGCTTGACAGCAAAACTTACAGATACGCAGTATTTT. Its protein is CASSLTAKLTDTQYF.

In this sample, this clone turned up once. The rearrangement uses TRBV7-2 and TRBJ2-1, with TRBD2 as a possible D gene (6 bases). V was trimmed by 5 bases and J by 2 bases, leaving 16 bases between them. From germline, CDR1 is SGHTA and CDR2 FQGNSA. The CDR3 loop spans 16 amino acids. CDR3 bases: TGTGCCAGCAGCCCGGTTTGGGACTCCGCCTACAATGAGCAGTTCTTC. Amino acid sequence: CASSPVWDSAYNEQFF.